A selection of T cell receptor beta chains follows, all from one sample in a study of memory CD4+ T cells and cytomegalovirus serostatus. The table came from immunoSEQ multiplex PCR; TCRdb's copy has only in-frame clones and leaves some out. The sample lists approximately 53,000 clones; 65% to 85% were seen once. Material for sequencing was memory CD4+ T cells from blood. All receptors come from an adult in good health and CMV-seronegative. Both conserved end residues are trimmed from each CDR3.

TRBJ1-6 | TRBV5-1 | ASKPGQVISPLH
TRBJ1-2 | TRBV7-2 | ASSSFSIQGSSYGYT
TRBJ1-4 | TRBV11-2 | ASSIGQGRGEKLF
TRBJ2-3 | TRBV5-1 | ASSFRAGGTDTQY
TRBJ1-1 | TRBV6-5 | ASSYSIRQGDTEAF
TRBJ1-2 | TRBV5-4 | ASSLAVGGGYGYT
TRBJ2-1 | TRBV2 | ASSLDANAGGNEQF
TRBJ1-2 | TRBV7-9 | ASSGASGYGYT
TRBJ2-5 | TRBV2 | ASRQEQETQY
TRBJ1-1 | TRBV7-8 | ASSLPDGGTEAF
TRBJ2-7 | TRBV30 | AWSSLIGAEQY
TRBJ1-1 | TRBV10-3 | AISVTVGNTEAF
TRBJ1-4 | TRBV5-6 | ASSLVGQGGANEKLF
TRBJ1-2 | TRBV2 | ASSVRGGYT
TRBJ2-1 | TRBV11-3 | ASSLDQAGTSANNEQF
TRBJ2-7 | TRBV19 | ASSSGGAEVQY
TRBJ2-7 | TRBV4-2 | ASSPQVGLAATYEQY
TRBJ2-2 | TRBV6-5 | ASSYSTSVRELF
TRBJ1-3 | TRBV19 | ASSFDRSSGNTIY
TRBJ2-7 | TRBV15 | ATSRDTRSGYEQY
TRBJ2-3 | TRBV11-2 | ASSAQSTDTQY
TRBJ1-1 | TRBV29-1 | SVSPGGGTEAF
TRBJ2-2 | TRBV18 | ASSPFGGANTGELF
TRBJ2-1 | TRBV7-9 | ASSLARGADEQF
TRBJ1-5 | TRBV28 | ASSLSGRPELVQH
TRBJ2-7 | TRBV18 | ASSPGQGWYEQY
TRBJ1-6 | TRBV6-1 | ASSERVFNSPLH
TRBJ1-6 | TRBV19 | ASSRRQGDSPLH
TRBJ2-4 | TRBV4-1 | ASSGQGAKNIQY
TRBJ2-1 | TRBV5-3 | ARSPGMNDEQF
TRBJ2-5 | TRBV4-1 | ASSQDLAGTGETQY
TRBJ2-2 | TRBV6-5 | ASSVQANTGELF
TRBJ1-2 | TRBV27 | ASSLSSGVGGYGYT
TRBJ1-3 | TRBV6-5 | ASSLTGGSGNTIY
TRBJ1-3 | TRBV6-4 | ASFQISGNTIY
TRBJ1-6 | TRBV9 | ASSPGTSSTLH
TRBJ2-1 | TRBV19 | ASSLYPGTGTDNEQF
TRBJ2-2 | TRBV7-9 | AVIGAGALNTGELF
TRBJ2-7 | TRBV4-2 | ASSQGAGGPQSYEQY
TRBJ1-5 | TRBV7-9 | ASSLALNQPQH
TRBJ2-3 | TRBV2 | ASSDRGLGTDTQY
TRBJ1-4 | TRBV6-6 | ASSPRGFNEKLF
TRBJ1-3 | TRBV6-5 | ASSKSGNTIY
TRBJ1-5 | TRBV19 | ASSLDRGQPQH
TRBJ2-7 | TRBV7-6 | ASSSRDRDEQY
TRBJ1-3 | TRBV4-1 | ASSQEAVGTIY
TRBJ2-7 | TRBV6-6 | ASSGGQLGEQY
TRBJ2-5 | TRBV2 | ASSEPFRETQY